This is a list of T cell receptor beta chains from one sample in a study of shared clonotypes between healthy human individuals. Assay: immunoSEQ multiplex PCR; the TCRdb copy retains only in-frame clones and omits some. The profile shows about 2.3 million clones, roughly 92% of them singletons. The source material was naive CD4+ T cells from PBMCs. Source of these receptors: a man aged 18 to 30 in good health. Some clones in this sample may be carry-over from other donors' samples. The CDR3 runs from the conserved cysteine through the conserved F or W. A D gene is named only where the DNA matches it firmly. Where a row states a size, it is once, few, many or the class of an expanded clone; other rows omit it.

d_gene | len | abundance | j_gene | v_gene | CDR3nt | CDR3aa
NA | 13 | NA | TRBJ2-7 | TRBV28 | TGTGCCAGCAGTACTATCGCCCAGGGTAATCAGTACTTC | CASSTIAQGNQYF
NA | 16 | NA | TRBJ2-1 | TRBV5-1 | TGCGCCAGCAGCCACAGACAGGACTCGGGGTACAATGAGCAGTTCTTC | CASSHRQDSGYNEQFF
NA | 15 | NA | TRBJ2-1 | TRBV5-1 | TGCGCCAGCAGCTTGATGGGACAAAATTACAATGAGCAGTTCTTC | CASSLMGQNYNEQFF
TRBD2 | 16 | once | TRBJ2-7 | TRBV5-1 | TGCGCCAGCAGCTGGTCCCTAGCGGGCAGCTCCTACGAGCAGTACTTC | CASSWSLAGSSYEQYF
NA | 14 | NA | TRBJ1-1 | TRBV29-1 | TGCAGCGCCCGAGGTGTATTGGGAAACACTGAAGCTTTCTTT | CSARGVLGNTEAFF
TRBD1 | 15 | NA | TRBJ2-7 | TRBV10-3 | TGTGCCATCAGTGAGAGGACAGGGGGCGACTACGAGCAGTACTTC | CAISERTGGDYEQYF
NA | 13 | once | TRBJ2-2 | TRBV7-9 | TGTGCCAGCAGATTTTACGAAACCGGGGAGCTGTTTTTT | CASRFYETGELFF
NA | 11 | NA | TRBJ2-3 | TRBV20-1 | TGCAGTACAGGAGGCACAGATACGCAGTATTTT | CSTGGTDTQYF
NA | 14 | NA | TRBJ2-7 | TRBV11-2 | TGTGCCAGCAGCCTACTAGACGGTCCCTACGAGCAGTACTTC | CASSLLDGPYEQYF
NA | 15 | NA | TRBJ1-1 | TRBV4-2 | TGTGCCAGCAGCCAAGCTCCAGGCGCCGACACTGAAGCTTTCTTT | CASSQAPGADTEAFF
NA | 16 | NA | TRBJ1-3 | TRBV5-1 | TGCGCCAGCAGCCCGACGGGGGTTAGCTCTGGAAACACCATATATTTT | CASSPTGVSSGNTIYF
NA | 15 | NA | TRBJ2-1 | TRBV2 | TGTGCCAGCAGTGAGGTCGGGGCCCCCTACAATGAGCAGTTCTTC | CASSEVGAPYNEQFF
NA | 11 | NA | TRBJ1-1 | TRBV10-3 | TGTGCCATCAGTGCGGGACCCGTGGCTTTCTTT | CAISAGPVAFF
NA | 14 | NA | TRBJ2-1 | TRBV11-2 | TGTGCCAGCAGCTTTCGTCTTCTCGGGACTCTGCAGTTCTTC | CASSFRLLGTLQFF
NA | 13 | NA | TRBJ2-7 | TRBV27 | TGTGCCAGCAGGGAACCCCAGACCTACGAGCAGTACTTC | CASREPQTYEQYF
NA | 17 | few | TRBJ2-2 | TRBV10-1 | TGCGCCAGCAGTGAAGCGCGCTCCGCCTCAAACACCGGGGAGCTGTTTTTT | CASSEARSASNTGELFF
TRBD2 | 15 | NA | TRBJ2-7 | TRBV19 | TGTGCCAGTAGTGGGGGACTAGCGGGAGTAGGGGAGCAGTACTTC | CASSGGLAGVGEQYF
TRBD1 | 16 | NA | TRBJ2-7 | TRBV7-9 | TGTGCCAGCAGCCGACTGGGGGGACAGGGTTACTACGAGCAGTACTTC | CASSRLGGQGYYEQYF
NA | 12 | NA | TRBJ2-7 | TRBV15 | TGTGCCACCAGCAGTACCTCGTACGAGCAGTACTTC | CATSSTSYEQYF
TRBD2 | 15 | NA | TRBJ2-5 | TRBV11-2 | TGTGCCAGCAGCTTCACTAGCGGGAGTTCGGAGACCCAGTACTTC | CASSFTSGSSETQYF
NA | 13 | once | TRBJ1-1 | TRBV29-1 | TGCAGCGTTGAGAGAACGCTCACTGGTGAAGCTTTCTTT | CSVERTLTGEAFF
NA | 14 | once | TRBJ1-4 | TRBV4-2 | TGTGCCAGCCAAAGGGGGGGCTTAAATGAAAAACTGTTTTTT | CASQRGGLNEKLFF
TRBD1 | 14 | NA | TRBJ1-1 | TRBV6-6 | TGTGCCAGCAGTACACAGGGGGTGGGCACTGAAGCTTTCTTT | CASSTQGVGTEAFF
NA | 15 | NA | TRBJ1-5 | TRBV27 | TGTGCCAGCAGTTTCACCGGCCAGACTAATCAGCCCCAGCATTTT | CASSFTGQTNQPQHF
NA | 14 | NA | TRBJ1-4 | TRBV6-6 | TGTGCCAGCACCGCCCGGGGGATGGATGAAAAACTGTTTTTT | CASTARGMDEKLFF
TRBD2 | 16 | NA | TRBJ2-1 | TRBV5-4 | TGTGCCAGCAGCTTGACCCCGGGACTAAACCCTAATGAGCAGTTCTTC | CASSLTPGLNPNEQFF
TRBD1 | 15 | NA | TRBJ2-1 | TRBV5-1 | TGCGCCAGCAGCTTAGCACAGGGGGCGTGGGATGAGCAGTTCTTC | CASSLAQGAWDEQFF
NA | 14 | NA | TRBJ2-5 | TRBV5-1 | TGCGCCAGCAGCTTGGCCTCGATCCAAGAGACCCAGTACTTC | CASSLASIQETQYF
NA | 11 | NA | TRBJ1-1 | TRBV28 | TGTGCCAGCAGTTTGTGGGATGAAGCTTTCTTT | CASSLWDEAFF
NA | 15 | NA | TRBJ1-5 | TRBV11-1 | TGTGCCAGCAGCTTATCAGGGGTCGGCAATCAGCCCCAGCATTTT | CASSLSGVGNQPQHF
NA | 15 | NA | TRBJ1-5 | TRBV28 | TGTGCCAGCAGGGGTACGGAGGGCCCCAATCAGCCCCAGCATTTT | CASRGTEGPNQPQHF
NA | 15 | NA | TRBJ1-1 | TRBV5-4 | TGTGCCAGCAGCCGTATAGGGAGCTCCGACACTGAAGCTTTCTTT | CASSRIGSSDTEAFF
NA | 15 | NA | TRBJ2-7 | TRBV7-6 | TGTGCCAGCAGCCCCTATATAGCCCTCTCCTACGAGCAGTACTTC | CASSPYIALSYEQYF
NA | 15 | NA | TRBJ2-1 | TRBV29-1 | TGCAGCGTTCCGAGGTTGGGGGAAGAGTACAATGAGCAGTTCTTC | CSVPRLGEEYNEQFF
NA | 15 | NA | TRBJ1-1 | TRBV7-3 | TGTGCCAGCAGCTTAACGGGGACAACTAACACTGAAGCTTTCTTT | CASSLTGTTNTEAFF
TRBD2 | 16 | NA | TRBJ2-2 | TRBV9 | TGTGCCAGCAGCGTAGTCAGCACTAGCGGCACCGGGGAGCTGTTTTTT | CASSVVSTSGTGELFF
NA | 11 | NA | TRBJ2-5 | TRBV29-1 | TGCAGCGTTGAAAGCGGGGAGACCCAGTACTTC | CSVESGETQYF
NA | 11 | NA | TRBJ2-1 | TRBV7-8 | TGTGCCAGCAGCCCCGTGAATGAGCAGTTCTTC | CASSPVNEQFF
NA | 14 | NA | TRBJ2-3 | TRBV2 | TGTGCCAGCATCGGACAGCGTGGGGCAGATACGCAGTATTTT | CASIGQRGADTQYF
NA | 15 | NA | TRBJ1-1 | TRBV6-5 | TGTGCCAGCAGCCGGTCTGACAGGAGGGGAACTGAAGCTTTCTTT | CASSRSDRRGTEAFF
TRBD1 | 16 | NA | TRBJ1-3 | TRBV7-2 | TGTGCCAGCAGCTTACAGGGACAGGCGGGAGGAAACACCATATATTTT | CASSLQGQAGGNTIYF
NA | 15 | NA | TRBJ2-7 | TRBV25-1 | TGTGCCAGCAGCGGAGCCGGGACAAAATCCTACGAGCAGTACTTC | CASSGAGTKSYEQYF
NA | 15 | NA | TRBJ1-4 | TRBV30 | TGTGCCTGGAGTGTCCACGGAGGGGAGAGAGAAAAACTGTTTTTT | CAWSVHGGEREKLFF
TRBD2 | 17 | NA | TRBJ2-3 | TRBV5-1 | TGCGCCAGCAGCTCCATTACTAGCGGGAGTAATTTAGATACGCAGTATTTT | CASSSITSGSNLDTQYF
NA | 13 | NA | TRBJ2-1 | TRBV9 | TGTGCCAGCAGCGTTTACAGGGGAGGAGAGCAGTTCTTC | CASSVYRGGEQFF
NA | 14 | NA | TRBJ1-2 | TRBV7-2 | TGTGCCAGCAGCTTAGAAGGGCGGGACTATGGCTACACCTTC | CASSLEGRDYGYTF
NA | 15 | NA | TRBJ2-1 | TRBV11-3 | TGTGCCAGCAGCGCAGAGCGGGCGGCCTACAATGAGCAGTTCTTC | CASSAERAAYNEQFF
NA | 15 | NA | TRBJ2-3 | TRBV7-2 | TGTGCCAGCAGCTTAGTGGGAGCTAGCACAGATACGCAGTATTTT | CASSLVGASTDTQYF
TRBD1 | 15 | once | TRBJ2-7 | TRBV18 | TGTGCCAGCTCACCAGGGACAGGGGGCACCTACGAGCAGTACTTC | CASSPGTGGTYEQYF
TRBD2 | 16 | NA | TRBJ2-1 | TRBV27 | TGTGCCAGCAGCCCGGGACTAGCGGCCCTCTACAATGAGCAGTTCTTC | CASSPGLAALYNEQFF
NA | 14 | NA | TRBJ1-1 | TRBV18 | TGTGCCAGCTCACCGGCCGGGCATGGCACTGAAGCTTTCTTT | CASSPAGHGTEAFF
TRBD1 | 15 | NA | TRBJ1-1 | TRBV6-6 | TGTGCCAGCAGTGGACAGGGGGCGGTGAACACTGAAGCTTTCTTT | CASSGQGAVNTEAFF
TRBD1 | 15 | NA | TRBJ1-5 | TRBV6-6 | TGTGCCAGCACCGAGACAGGGGGCGGCAATCAGCCCCAGCATTTT | CASTETGGGNQPQHF
TRBD2 | 16 | NA | TRBJ2-7 | TRBV18 | TGTGCCAGCTCAAAAGGACTAGCGGGAGCGTCCTACGAGCAGTACTTC | CASSKGLAGASYEQYF
NA | 13 | NA | TRBJ2-7 | TRBV18 | TGTGCCAGCTCACCGGGGACGCCCTACGAGCAGTACTTC | CASSPGTPYEQYF
NA | 15 | NA | TRBJ2-7 | TRBV5-1 | TGCGCCAGCAGTTATAGCCCGGAGAGCTCCTACGAGCAGTACTTC | CASSYSPESSYEQYF
NA | 15 | once | TRBJ1-5 | TRBV6-5 | TGTGCCAGCAGTTACTCAAGGTCTAGCAATCAGCCCCAGCATTTT | CASSYSRSSNQPQHF